This is a list of T cell receptor beta chains from one sample in a study of T cells after yellow fever vaccination. MiXCR, run by TCRdb on the 5' RACE reads, gives a single entry per CDR3 protein. The sample includes about 400,000 distinct CDR3 sequences, under 7.5% seen only once; the top ten take approximately 16%. The sample consisted of PBMCs, taken 5 days after the yellow fever booster vaccination. The receptors originated from a man aged 30 to 39 who received the YFV17D yellow fever vaccine. CDR3s include the opening cysteine and the closing phenylalanine or tryptophan. Each record gives: J gene, V gene, D gene, clone size, CDR3 DNA, CDR3 protein. A D gene is named only where the DNA matches it firmly. Where a row states a size, it is once, few, many or the class of an expanded clone; other rows omit it.

J: TRBJ1-1; V: TRBV20-1; D: .; size: few; DNA: TGCAGTGCTAGATCGCTGGAGAACACTGAAGCTTTCTTT; CDR3: CSARSLENTEAFF
J: TRBJ2-5; V: TRBV19; D: .; size: few; DNA: TGTGCCAGTAGTATCAATCGAGAGACCCAGTACTTC; CDR3: CASSINRETQYF
J: TRBJ1-3; V: TRBV7-2; D: .; size: few; DNA: TGTGCCAGCAGCTTAGACCGGACAGCGACCATATATTTT; CDR3: CASSLDRTATIYF
J: TRBJ1-4; V: TRBV27; D: .; size: many; DNA: TGTGCCAGCAGTTCTCTAGACAATGAAAAACTGTTTTTT; CDR3: CASSSLDNEKLFF
J: TRBJ2-1; V: TRBV7-2; D: .; size: many; DNA: TGTGCCAGCAGCCTACACGGGGCCTCCTACAATGAGCAGTTCTTC; CDR3: CASSLHGASYNEQFF
J: TRBJ2-1; V: TRBV24-1; D: TRBD1; size: many; DNA: TGTGCCACCAGTGGGGGACAGGACTCCTACAATGAGCAGTTCTTC; CDR3: CATSGGQDSYNEQFF
J: TRBJ2-2; V: TRBV15; D: TRBD2; size: few; DNA: TGTGCCACCAGCAAGGGACTAGCGTTCGCGAACACCGGGGAGCTGTTTTTT; CDR3: CATSKGLAFANTGELFF
J: TRBJ2-5; V: TRBV7-2; D: .; size: few; DNA: TGTGCCAGCAGCCCGTTACCAAGGGGTCGGGAAGAGACCCAGTACTTC; CDR3: CASSPLPRGREETQYF
J: TRBJ2-5; V: TRBV29-1; D: .; size: many; DNA: TGCAGCGTTTCAGAGTTCCAAGAGACCCAGTACTTC; CDR3: CSVSEFQETQYF
J: TRBJ2-3; V: TRBV2; D: TRBD2; size: few; DNA: TGTGCCAGCAGTGATCCAGCGGGGCTCACAGATACGCAGTATTTT; CDR3: CASSDPAGLTDTQYF
J: TRBJ2-7; V: TRBV27; D: .; size: few; DNA: TGTGCCAGCAGTCTTTCGGACGGTAACGAGCAGTACTTC; CDR3: CASSLSDGNEQYF
J: TRBJ2-1; V: TRBV6-1; D: .; size: .; DNA: TGTGCCAGCAGCCGGCTTCTAATAGCGGCTTACAATGAGAAGTTCTTC; CDR3: CASSRLLIAAYNEKFF
J: TRBJ2-3; V: TRBV18; D: .; size: many; DNA: TGTGCCAGCAGCCGGGGAAGCACAGATACGCAGTATTTT; CDR3: CASSRGSTDTQYF
J: TRBJ2-1; V: TRBV12-3/TRBV12-4; D: TRBD2; size: once; DNA: TGTACCATCAGTTTGGGACTAGCGGGACGCAGCTCCTACAATGAGCAGTTCTTC; CDR3: CTISLGLAGRSSYNEQFF
J: TRBJ1-2; V: TRBV12-3/TRBV12-4; D: .; size: .; DNA: TGTGCCAGCAGCCCGGGGACCGCGACACGCTATGGCTACACCTTC; CDR3: CASSPGTATRYGYTF
J: TRBJ2-5; V: TRBV5-5; D: .; size: .; DNA: TGTGCCAGCAGCTTAGGCGGGACAAGAGGAGAGACCCAGTACTTC; CDR3: CASSLGGTRGETQYF
J: TRBJ2-1; V: TRBV20-1; D: TRBD2; size: .; DNA: TGCAGTGTCGGGAGGGCCAATGAGCAGTTCTTC; CDR3: CSVGRANEQFF
J: TRBJ1-1; V: TRBV20-1; D: .; size: few; DNA: TGCAGTGCTAGAGCGCCGGGGGGAGAGAGCCTCTTT; CDR3: CSARAPGGESLF
J: TRBJ2-7; V: TRBV7-3; D: TRBD2; size: .; DNA: TGTGCCAGCAGCCTTGGACTAGCGAACTCCTACGAGCAGTACTTC; CDR3: CASSLGLANSYEQYF
J: TRBJ2-2; V: TRBV29-1; D: TRBD2; size: many; DNA: TGCAGCGTTGTGAGGACTAGCGCGAACACCGGGGAGCTGTTTTTT; CDR3: CSVVRTSANTGELFF
J: TRBJ2-7; V: TRBV27; D: .; size: many; DNA: TGTGCCAGTAGACGATCCTACGAGCAGTACTTC; CDR3: CASRRSYEQYF
J: TRBJ1-1; V: TRBV6-5; D: .; size: .; DNA: TGTGCCAGCAGTTACTCCGCCGGGGCGGGGAATGAAGCTTTCTTT; CDR3: CASSYSAGAGNEAFF
J: TRBJ1-2; V: TRBV12-3/TRBV12-4; D: .; size: .; DNA: TGTGCCAGCAGTTTGGAGACACCCCATGGCTACACCTTC; CDR3: CASSLETPHGYTF
J: TRBJ2-2; V: TRBV7-3; D: TRBD2; size: many; DNA: TGTGCCAGCAGCTTATTAGCGGGAGGCGGTACCGGGGAGCTGTTTTTT; CDR3: CASSLLAGGGTGELFF
J: TRBJ2-5; V: TRBV7-9; D: .; size: few; DNA: TGTGCCAGCAGACCAGGGGGGCAGCGGGAGACCCAGTACTTC; CDR3: CASRPGGQRETQYF
J: TRBJ2-3; V: TRBV7-3; D: TRBD1; size: .; DNA: TGTGCCAGCAGCTTATCGGGACAGAGCACAGATACGGAGTATTTT; CDR3: CASSLSGQSTDTEYF
J: TRBJ2-5; V: TRBV7-2; D: .; size: many; DNA: TGTGCCAGCAGTTACAGGCAAGAGACCCAGTACTTC; CDR3: CASSYRQETQYF
J: TRBJ1-5; V: TRBV6-1; D: .; size: many; DNA: TGTGCCAGCAGGGCGGGGAGCAATCAGCCCCAGCATTTT; CDR3: CASRAGSNQPQHF
J: TRBJ2-3; V: TRBV20-1; D: TRBD1; size: .; DNA: TGCAGTGCTAGGTCCCCAGGGACAGGGCTGAGCACAGATACGCAGTATTTT; CDR3: CSARSPGTGLSTDTQYF
J: TRBJ2-7; V: TRBV5-1; D: TRBD2; size: .; DNA: TGCGCCAGCAGATTAGCGGGAGTCCCCTACGAGCAGTACTTC; CDR3: CASRLAGVPYEQYF
J: TRBJ2-1; V: TRBV10-3; D: TRBD2; size: many; DNA: TGTGCCATCAGTGAACTAGCGGGATACAATGAGCAGTTCTTC; CDR3: CAISELAGYNEQFF
J: TRBJ2-3; V: TRBV14; D: TRBD1; size: many; DNA: TGTGCCAGCAGCCAACAACAGGGGAATACGCAGTATTTT; CDR3: CASSQQQGNTQYF
J: TRBJ2-1; V: TRBV6-2/TRBV6-3; D: TRBD2; size: many; DNA: TGTGCCAGCAGTACCGGGCGGACTAGCGGGAGGTTCCTTAGCTCCTACAATGAGCAGTTCTTC; CDR3: CASSTGRTSGRFLSSYNEQFF
J: TRBJ2-7; V: TRBV20-1; D: TRBD2; size: few; DNA: TGCAGTGCTGGTACGACTAGCGGGAGCCTCTCCTCCGAGCAGTACTTC; CDR3: CSAGTTSGSLSSEQYF
J: TRBJ2-1; V: TRBV28; D: TRBD2; size: few; DNA: TGTGCCAGCAGTCTTAGCGGGAGAGTATATGAGCAGTTCTTC; CDR3: CASSLSGRVYEQFF
J: TRBJ2-1; V: TRBV29-1; D: .; size: many; DNA: TGCAGCGTTGAAGCCGGGACCAAATTACACAATGAGCAGTTCTTC; CDR3: CSVEAGTKLHNEQFF
J: TRBJ2-7; V: TRBV7-9; D: TRBD2; size: .; DNA: TGTGCCAGCAGGTCCTACGGGCGGGAGGGCGGGCAAGAGCAGTACTTC; CDR3: CASRSYGREGGQEQYF
J: TRBJ2-5; V: TRBV7-9; D: .; size: .; DNA: TGTGCCAGCGATAGACCGGGCCCAGGGGGGGAGACCCAGTACTTC; CDR3: CASDRPGPGGETQYF
J: TRBJ1-1; V: TRBV30; D: .; size: many; DNA: TGTGCCTTACCTAGGGGGTCCGGCACTGAAGCTTTCTTT; CDR3: CALPRGSGTEAFF
J: TRBJ1-4; V: TRBV20-1; D: .; size: many; DNA: TGCAGTGCTAGAGTGGTGGGGGCGGAAAAACTGTTTTTT; CDR3: CSARVVGAEKLFF
J: TRBJ2-7; V: TRBV20-1; D: TRBD2; size: .; DNA: TGCAGTGTTGATACTAGCGGAGCGCGAGGAGGATACGAGCAGTACTTC; CDR3: CSVDTSGARGGYEQYF
J: TRBJ2-7; V: TRBV7-9; D: .; size: many; DNA: TGTGCCAGCAGCTTATCAAGGCACGGGGGCGAGCAGTACTTC; CDR3: CASSLSRHGGEQYF
J: TRBJ2-5; V: TRBV11-2; D: TRBD2; size: .; DNA: TGTGCCAGCAGCTTAGTACTAGCGGGAAGAGAGACCCAGTACTTC; CDR3: CASSLVLAGRETQYF
J: TRBJ2-7; V: TRBV4-3; D: TRBD2; size: few; DNA: TGCGCCAGCAGCCAGATAGCGGGAGTCGAGCAGTACTTC; CDR3: CASSQIAGVEQYF
J: TRBJ2-3; V: TRBV6-2/TRBV6-3; D: TRBD2; size: .; DNA: TGTGCCAGCAGTTACCCTGGGACTAGCGGGAGCACAGATACGCAGTATTTT; CDR3: CASSYPGTSGSTDTQYF
J: TRBJ2-1; V: TRBV20-1; D: TRBD2; size: few; DNA: TGCAGTGCATCTTCCGGGACTAGCGGGATCGATGAGCAGTTCTTC; CDR3: CSASSGTSGIDEQFF
J: TRBJ1-1; V: TRBV7-2; D: .; size: many; DNA: TGTGCCAGCAGCCCCTGGCCGAACACTGAAGCTTTCTTT; CDR3: CASSPWPNTEAFF
J: TRBJ2-7; V: TRBV7-9; D: .; size: .; DNA: TGTGCCAGCAGCTCCTTATTAGTTTCGACAGCTTCGTACGAGCAGTACTTC; CDR3: CASSSLLVSTASYEQYF
J: TRBJ2-1; V: TRBV4-3; D: TRBD2; size: many; DNA: TGCGCCAGCAGCCCTGCGGAGACTAGCGGGTCCAATGAGCAGTTCTTC; CDR3: CASSPAETSGSNEQFF
J: TRBJ2-2; V: TRBV9; D: .; size: many; DNA: TGTGCCAGCACATATAGGCCTAGGGAGGGGGTCTCGAACACCGGGGAGCTGTTTTTT; CDR3: CASTYRPREGVSNTGELFF
J: TRBJ2-2; V: TRBV4-3; D: .; size: .; DNA: TGCGCCAGCAGCCAAGAATTGGGCGGGGTGGGGGAGCTGTTTTTT; CDR3: CASSQELGGVGELFF
J: TRBJ1-1; V: TRBV12-3/TRBV12-4; D: .; size: .; DNA: TGTGCCAGCAGACTTGGGGGGGACACTGAAGCTTTCTTT; CDR3: CASRLGGDTEAFF
J: TRBJ1-1; V: TRBV21-1; D: .; size: .; DNA: TGTGCCAGCAAGGAGGGGGGAGGGAACACTGAAGCTTTCTTT; CDR3: CASKEGGGNTEAFF
J: TRBJ2-7; V: TRBV4-2; D: .; size: few; DNA: TGTGCCAGCAGCCAAGATATCCAAGCGGGACACGGGGAGCAGTACTTC; CDR3: CASSQDIQAGHGEQYF
J: TRBJ2-1; V: TRBV5-1; D: TRBD2; size: many; DNA: TGCGCCAGCAGCTTGGATGGCGGGAGCTCCTACAATGAGCAGTTCTTC; CDR3: CASSLDGGSSYNEQFF